These 17 T cell receptor beta chains were all obtained from the same sample, sequenced in a study of Ad26.COV2.S vaccination and SARS-CoV-2 variants. The repertoire was sequenced with immunoSEQ multiplex PCR; TCRdb's copy has only in-frame clones and lacks some. The table has about half a million clones, 80% to 90% seen once. This sample's treatment: roughly 20 received Ad26.COV2.S at low or high dose, single or two shots; a few received placebo; per-sample allocation not given. Collection of samples fell on day 63 after the first vaccine or placebo injection. The sample in question was peripheral blood, obtained in a trial of Ad26.COV2.S vaccine versus placebo. The receptors stem from a person aged 18-60 years who received the Ad26.COV2.S COVID-19 vaccine or a placebo.

This clone was recorded a few times. V gene TRBV27 combines with J gene TRBJ2-5, with D tentatively TRBD2 (5 bases). CDR1 is MNHEY and CDR2 is SMNVEV in the germline V gene (reference sequence). V was clipped by 5 bases and J by 3 bases, with 16 bases between them. The CDR3 covers 15 residues. This chain's CDR3 is CASSPARDGEETQYF. DNA for the CDR3: TGTGCCAGCAGTCCGGCTAGAGACGGGGAAGAGACCCAGTACTTC.

This clone was seen once. The chain employs TRBV27 and TRBJ1-2; D might be TRBD1 (5 bases). This CDR3 has 16 amino acids. Germline CDR1 is MNHEY and CDR2 is SMNVEV (reference sequence). V was clipped by 1 base and J by 2 bases, with 14 bases between them. The CDR3 spells CASSLYLGGMNYGYTF. The CDR3 bases are TGTGCCAGCAGTTTATATCTTGGGGGAATGAACTATGGCTACACCTTC.

The rearrangement links TRBV4-3 to TRBJ1-5; 8 bases fit TRBD1. V was pared by 1 base and J by 1 base, with 6 bases of the junction left unmatched. The V gene's germline CDR1 is LGHNA and CDR2 YSLEER. There are 17 residues in the CDR3. CDR3 DNA sequence: TGCGCCAGCAGCCAAGGGTACAGGGGGATCAGCAATCAGCCCCAGCATTTT. This sequence encodes CASSQGYRGISNQPQHF.

V and J are TRBV6-2 or TRBV6-3 and TRBJ2-2; no clear D. CDR3 length: 14 residues. V was clipped by 4 bases and J by 3 bases, with 9 bases between them. The germline CDR1 and CDR2 sequences are MNHEY and SVGEGT. Written as DNA, the CDR3 is TGTGCCAGCAGTTTTGAGTTCCACACCGGGGAGCTGTTTTTT. This encodes CASSFEFHTGELFF.

This chain links TRBV5-5 with TRBJ2-6, with 8 bases that match TRBD1. The CDR3 runs 17 residues. From germline, CDR1 is SGHKS and CDR2 YYEKEE (reference sequence). Germline trimming cut 4 bases from V and 1 base from J; bases unmatched to any gene: 7. The CDR3 spells CASSPRGRQSGANVLTF. The CDR3 DNA reads as TGTGCCAGCAGCCCCAGGGGGCGGCAGTCTGGGGCCAACGTCCTGACTTTC.

The chain joins TRBV10-3 to TRBJ1-1; weak D call: TRBD1 (6 bases). V was shortened by 8 bases and J by 2 bases, with 21 bases between the two germline ends. The CDR3 consists of 16 residues. From germline, CDR1 is ENHRY and CDR2 SYGVKD. The CDR3, as DNA: TGTGCCATCGGCGCACTCCCGAACAGGGTTAACACTGAAGCTTTCTTT. It encodes CAIGALPNRVNTEAFF.

The table lists this clone with a few counts. V is TRBV4-1 and J is TRBJ2-7; TRBD1 matches at 7 bases. CDR3 length equals 17 residues. Germline CDR1 MGHRA, CDR2 YSYEKL. V dropped 3 bases and J dropped 3; count of bases not matched to a gene: 14. DNA for the CDR3: TGCGCCAGCAGCCATATTACATTAGGACAGGACCGCTACGAGCAGTACTTC. Residues: CASSHITLGQDRYEQYF.

This clone was observed a single time. CDR3 nucleotides: TGTGCCAGCAGCTTAGCCCGGACAGGCCCCTACGAGCAGTACTTC. Its translation: CASSLARTGPYEQYF. This chain links TRBV11-2 with TRBJ2-7; 7 positions agree with TRBD1. CDR3 size: 15 residues. V shed 1 base and J 2 bases; nucleotides not matched to a gene: 5. The germline V gene encodes CDR1 SGHAT and CDR2 FQNNGV.

This clone was counted a few times. This chain links TRBV24-1 with TRBJ2-1, with TRBD2 identical over 8 bases. V shed 6 bases, J shed 0 bases, and the junction held 6 bases outside the gene matches. CDR1 is KGHDR, CDR2 SFDVKD, per germline. The CDR3 runs to 16 residues. CDR3 loop: CATSPSGGSSYNEQFF. DNA for the CDR3: TGTGCCACCAGTCCGAGCGGGGGCAGCTCCTACAATGAGCAGTTCTTC.

As DNA, the CDR3 is TGTGCCACATCCCCCAGCAGCGGGATCTCCTACGAGCAGTACTTC. Protein: CATSPSSGISYEQYF. This sequence joins TRBV27 and TRBJ2-7, with 7 bases aligning to TRBD2. J lost 0 bases, V lost 10 bases, and 12 bases had no gene match. Germline assignment: CDR1 MNHEY and CDR2 SMNVEV (reference sequence). The CDR3 runs to 15 residues.

This chain links TRBV9 with TRBJ1-1, with a tentative D call TRBD1 (5 bases). From germline, CDR1 is SGDLS and CDR2 YYNGEE. The CDR3 spans 16 residues. With 3 bases removed from V and 8 bases from J, the gap between germline ends came to 23 bases. CDR3 nucleotides: TGTGCCAGCAGCGGACCGGCCGGGAGACAGATTGAAGAAGCTTTCTTT. Protein: CASSGPAGRQIEEAFF.

The CDR3 here is CASNPRQTNTGELFF. The CDR3 DNA sequence: TGTGCCAGCAACCCCCGGCAGACGAACACCGGGGAGCTGTTTTTT. J is TRBJ2-2 and V is TRBV21-1. TRBV21-1 is a known pseudogene. The CDR3 covers 15 residues.

The CDR3 reads CASSLVGGGSPVTDTQYF. CDR3 nucleotides: TGTGCCAGCAGCTTAGTCGGAGGTGGCTCTCCAGTCACAGATACGCAGTATTTT. The chain joins TRBV7-9 to TRBJ2-3; TRBD2 is a possible D gene (5 bases). The CDR3 covers 18 residues. CDR1 SEHNR and CDR2 FQNEAQ come from the germline V gene (reference sequence). V dropped 1 base and J dropped 2 bases, with 19 bases sitting between them.

The chain uses TRBV7-3 and TRBJ2-1; TRBD2 aligns across 9 bases. This CDR3 region has 16 residues. Germline assignment: CDR1 SGHTA and CDR2 FQGTGA. Trimming at V came to 0 bases and at J to 2 bases, leaving 2 bases not matched to a gene. Written as DNA, the CDR3 is TGTGCCAGCAGCTTAACAGCTAGCGGGACCTACAATGAGCAGTTCTTC. This codes for CASSLTASGTYNEQFF.

The V gene is TRBV6-2 or TRBV6-3, the J gene TRBJ1-2; TRBD1 agrees at 9 bases. The CDR3 has 12 residues. J lost 7 bases, V lost 6 bases, and 3 bases had no gene match. Germline-derived CDR1 and CDR2 are MNHEY and SVGEGT. The CDR3 region has the DNA TGTGCCAGCAGCACACAGGGGGCTGGCTACACCTTC. This translates into CASSTQGAGYTF.

This rearrangement joins TRBV4-1 to TRBJ2-1, with TRBD2 identical over 9 bases. CDR3 length equals 17 residues. Germline V gene sequence: CDR1 MGHRA, CDR2 YSYEKL. Unmatched junction bases numbered 6, after V lost 1 base and J lost 2 bases. Here the CDR3 DNA reads TGCGCCAGCAGCCAAGTGGTAGCGGGAGTCCCCTACAATGAGCAGTTCTTC. Residues: CASSQVVAGVPYNEQFF.

This sequence joins TRBV15 and TRBJ1-2, with D possibly TRBD1 on 6 matching bases. The CDR3 spans 15 residues. The V gene's germline CDR1 is LNHNV and CDR2 YYDKDF (reference sequence). V lost 1 base, J lost 0 bases, and 9 bases lay in between. In nucleotides, the CDR3 is TGTGCCACCAGCAGAGCAGGGGCCCCTAACTATGGCTACACCTTC. Amino acid sequence: CATSRAGAPNYGYTF.